A single sample gave rise to the 21 T cell receptor beta chains below, sequenced in a study of blood T cell repertoires in COVID-19. Repertoires were generated with immunoSEQ multiplex PCR, while TCRdb's copy carries only in-frame clones and drops some. The table shows some 81,000 clones, with around 96% occurring only once. Sequencing used peripheral blood. The receptors come from a human donor with active COVID-19. The donor label of this sample is uncertain.

The V gene is TRBV19, the J gene TRBJ2-3; TRBD2 matches at 13 bases. The germline V gene encodes CDR1 LNHDA and CDR2 SQIVND (reference sequence). The trim removed 4 bases at V and 1 base at J, leaving 14 bases unmatched. This CDR3 is 20 amino acids long. CDR3 bases: TGTGCCAGTAGTAGGACAGGCGGTACGGGACTAGCGGGACGCACAGATACGCAGTATTTT. It translates to CASSRTGGTGLAGRTDTQYF.

The chain links TRBV24-1 to TRBJ2-5; 8 positions match TRBD1. Germline-derived CDR1 and CDR2 are KGHDR and SFDVKD. This CDR3 spans 16 amino acids. V dropped 4 bases and J dropped 4; count of bases not matched to a gene: 10. CDR3 protein: CATSDTGTGKGETQYF. The CDR3 nucleotides read TGTGCCACCAGTGACACCGGGACAGGAAAAGGAGAGACCCAGTACTTC.

This rearrangement joins TRBV5-1 to TRBJ1-2, with TRBD1 as a possible D gene (5 bases). The CDR3 covers 15 residues. Germline V gene lookup returns CDR1 SGHRS and CDR2 YFSETQ. V was cut by 7 bases and J by 2 bases, with 18 bases left in between. The CDR3, as DNA: TGCGCCAGCCGGCCCCCAGGGCTGGAGAACTATGGCTACACCTTC. Translation: CASRPPGLENYGYTF.

The chain employs TRBV3-1 (or the pseudogene TRBV3-2) and TRBJ1-5; the D is unclear. Germline assignment: CDR1 LGHDT and CDR2 YNNKEL (reference sequence). There are 17 residues in the CDR3. Trimming stripped 0 bases from V and 6 bases from J, with 18 bases between. This chain's CDR3 is CASSQEGAGGSSQPQHF. The CDR3 nucleotides are TGTGCCAGCAGCCAAGAGGGAGCAGGCGGTAGCTCTCAGCCCCAGCATTTT.

The chain employs TRBV7-8 and TRBJ2-3; D may be TRBD2 (9 bases). With 3 bases removed from V and 11 bases from J, the gap between germline ends came to 39 bases. The V gene's germline CDR1 is SGHVS and CDR2 FQNEAQ. The CDR3 totals 21 residues. CDR3: CASSLDQGASWKYATSGGQYF. The CDR3 DNA reads TGTGCCAGCAGCTTGGACCAGGGGGCGAGCTGGAAATACGCGACTAGCGGAGGGCAGTATTTT.

J is TRBJ2-7 and V is TRBV3-1 (or the pseudogene TRBV3-2); D gene ambiguous. The length of the CDR3 is 12 residues. Germline V gene data show CDR1 as LGHDT and CDR2 as YNNKEL (reference sequence). V was shortened by 2 bases and J by 2 bases, with 4 bases between the two germline ends. The CDR3 is CASSQSAYEQYF. Written as DNA, the CDR3 is TGTGCCAGCAGCCAAAGCGCCTACGAGCAGTACTTC.

This clone occurred once. The genes are TRBV7-6 and TRBJ1-3; possibly TRBD1 for D (5 bases). Germline values: CDR1 SGHVS, CDR2 FNYEAQ. The CDR3 runs to 16 residues. The V and J ends lost 0 bases and 3 bases respectively, with 12 bases between them. The CDR3 region is CASSLATSGLGNTIYF. The DNA for the CDR3 is TGTGCCAGCAGCTTAGCAACGTCAGGGCTTGGAAACACCATATATTTT.

The chain joins TRBV18 to TRBJ2-5; no reliable D call. Trimming pared 3 bases from V and 2 bases from J, leaving 7 bases between. The CDR3 extends over 13 amino acids. CDR1 and CDR2 (germline): KGHSH, LQKENI. In DNA, the CDR3 is TGTGCCAGCTCACCCTCAGTTCAAGAGACCCAGTACTTC. It codes for CASSPSVQETQYF.

The CDR3 here is CASSQQGARYNEQFF. CDR3 bases: TGCGCCAGCAGCCAGCAGGGGGCAAGGTACAATGAGCAGTTCTTC. The rearrangement links TRBV4-1 to TRBJ2-1, with 8 positions matching TRBD1. V trimming: 3 bases; J trimming: 4 bases; junction bases outside the gene matches: 5. This CDR3 spans 15 amino acids. Looked up from germline, CDR1 is MGHRA and CDR2 is YSYEKL.

The chain uses TRBV11-3 and TRBJ1-1; weak D call: TRBD1 (5 bases). The CDR3 totals 15 residues. Germline V gene lookup returns CDR1 SGHNT and CDR2 YENEEA. Trimming cost V 1 base and J 4 bases, with 13 bases left between them. The CDR3 sequence: CASSLVPGSATEAFF. The CDR3 DNA follows: TGTGCCAGCAGCTTAGTTCCAGGGTCTGCCACTGAAGCTTTCTTT.

The chain employs TRBV10-3 and TRBJ2-4; 7 bases are shared with TRBD1. The ends lost 4 bases at V and 5 bases at J; junction bases unmatched: 14. This CDR3 region has 17 residues. The V gene's germline CDR1 is ENHRY and CDR2 SYGVKD. DNA for the CDR3: TGTGCCATCAGTGGAAATATCGGGACAGACTCCCAAAACATTCAGTACTTC. This sequence encodes CAISGNIGTDSQNIQYF.

The chain employs TRBV6-2 or TRBV6-3 and TRBJ2-1; TRBD1 agrees at 11 bases. This CDR3 region has 16 residues. The V segment lost 2 bases and the J segment 3 bases; nucleotides outside the gene matches: 3. From germline, CDR1 is MNHEY and CDR2 SVGEGT. The CDR3 spells CASSYVGTGGYNEQFF. DNA of the CDR3: TGTGCCAGCAGTTACGTTGGGACAGGGGGCTACAATGAGCAGTTCTTC.

The V and J genes are TRBV6-5 and TRBJ1-1, with 9 bases that match TRBD1. The V gene end was trimmed by 6 bases and the J gene end by 8 bases; junction bases not matched to a gene: 10. This CDR3 region has 14 residues. From germline, CDR1 is MNHEY and CDR2 SVGAGI. CDR3 residues: CASRRLNRGPEAFF. For the CDR3, the DNA is TGTGCCAGCAGAAGACTTAACAGGGGGCCCGAAGCTTTCTTT.

This chain uses TRBV2 with TRBJ2-7; 7 bases are a match to TRBD1. Germline values: CDR1 SNHLY, CDR2 FYNNEI. The V and J ends lost 6 bases and 6 bases, in that order; junction bases with no gene match: 8. The CDR3 length is 13 residues. The CDR3 spells CASSKDRTLEQYF. CDR3 nucleotides: TGTGCCAGCAGCAAGGACAGGACCCTCGAGCAGTACTTC. The variable domain in full, completed from reference TRBV2 and TRBJ2-7, reads EPEVTQTPSHQVTQMGQEVILRCVPISNHLYFYWYRQILGQKVEFLVSFYNNEISEKSEIFDDQFSVERPDGSNFTLKIRSTKLEDSAMYFCASSKDRTLEQYFGPGTRLTVT.

V and J are TRBV18 and TRBJ2-5; maybe TRBD1 (6 bases). CDR1 and CDR2 from the germline V gene are KGHSH and LQKENI. V was shortened by 4 bases and J by 4 bases, with 7 bases between the two germline ends. The length of the CDR3 is 12 residues. CDR3 in DNA: TGTGCCAGCTCACTGGACAGAGAGACCCAGTACTTC. Translation gives CASSLDRETQYF.

The genes are TRBV5-1 and TRBJ2-2, with a possible D match to TRBD2 (6 bases). The CDR3 runs to 16 residues. Trimming took 3 bases from V and 10 from J, leaving 22 bases between them. CDR1 and CDR2 from the germline V gene are SGHRS and YFSETQ. The CDR3 bases are TGCGCCAGCAGCTCATCCCAAATGGGGGGAATCTCGGAGCTGTTTTTT. Amino acids: CASSSSQMGGISELFF.

The CDR3 sequence: CASSWGQGNTIYF. The CDR3 DNA is TGTGCCAGCAGCTGGGGACAGGGAAACACCATATATTTT. This chain links TRBV7-2 with TRBJ1-3; the match to TRBD1 covers 7 bases. CDR3 length: 13 amino acids. Losses at the gene ends were 4 bases for V and 4 bases for J; bases not matched to a gene: 1. Germline CDR1 and CDR2: SGHTA and FQGNSA. The full variable domain, rest sourced from reference TRBV7-2 and TRBJ1-3, is GAGVSQSPSNKVTEKGKDVELRCDPISGHTALYWYRQSLGQGLEFLIYFQGNSAPDKSGLPSDRFSAERTGGSVSTLTIQRTQQEDSAVYLCASSWGQGNTIYFGEGSWLTVV.

The J gene is TRBJ1-5, the V gene TRBV7-2, with 7 bases identical to TRBD1. The CDR3 extends over 15 amino acids. From germline, CDR1 is SGHTA and CDR2 FQGNSA. J lost 4 bases, V lost 5 bases, and 8 bases had no gene match. CDR3 DNA sequence: TGTGCCAGCAGCCCCCCGGGACAGCGGAATCAGCCCCAGCATTTT. Protein product: CASSPPGQRNQPQHF.

This clone has a single count. The J gene is TRBJ2-3, the V gene TRBV11-2, with 7 nucleotides matching TRBD2. The CDR3 runs 19 residues. Trimming at V came to 7 bases and at J to 0 bases, leaving 19 bases not matched to a gene. Germline V gene lookup returns CDR1 SGHAT and CDR2 FQNNGV. In DNA, the CDR3 is TGTGCCAGCATCCGCGTCGGGCGGGAGTACAGTCCTAGCACAGATACGCAGTATTTT. Translating gives CASIRVGREYSPSTDTQYF.

This clone was picked up one time. The chain joins TRBV6-6 to TRBJ2-3; D may be TRBD2 (7 bases). The germline V gene has CDR1 MNHNY and CDR2 SVGAGI (reference sequence). V was shortened by 6 bases and J by 1 base, with 17 bases between the two germline ends. The CDR3 contains 16 residues. For the CDR3, the DNA is TGTGCCAGCAGCACCCAGAGGGGGGGAGGCACAGATACGCAGTATTTT. Encoded protein: CASSTQRGGGTDTQYF.

The rearrangement joins TRBV12-3 or TRBV12-4 to TRBJ2-7, with 8 bases identical to TRBD1. With 3 bases clipped from V and 5 bases from J, the junction kept 3 bases outside the gene matches. There are 13 residues in the CDR3. The CDR3 DNA sequence: TGTGCCAGCAGTTTCAGGGGGCGGGACGAGCAGTACTTC. Its protein product is CASSFRGRDEQYF.